The clone carrying this T cell receptor beta chain has just a few counts. What it recognizes is unknown. This specimen comes from a study of T cells after yellow fever vaccination. Overall study results and limits: The study re-detected most primary-vaccination clones after the booster (approximately 96% CD4, around 90% CD8).

TCR cDNA was made by 5'RACE template switching, adding a universal primer site and UMIs. TCRdb called the 5' RACE reads again in MiXCR, with one record for every CDR3 protein. The table has about 350,000 distinct CDR3 sequences, 11% seen once. The clonotype originates from a man younger than 30 who received the YFV17D yellow fever vaccine. This material consisted of PBMCs, taken on the day of the first yellow fever vaccination.

CDR3 sequence: CASSGGANYGYTF. DNA for the CDR3: TGCGCCTCCTCCGGGGGCGCGAACTATGGCTACACCTTC. This chain joins TRBV5-1 and TRBJ1-2; maybe TRBD1 (6 bases). Germline CDR1 is SGHRS and CDR2 is YFSETQ. The V and J ends lost 10 bases and 2 bases respectively, with 15 bases between them. The CDR3 sequence is 13 residues long.